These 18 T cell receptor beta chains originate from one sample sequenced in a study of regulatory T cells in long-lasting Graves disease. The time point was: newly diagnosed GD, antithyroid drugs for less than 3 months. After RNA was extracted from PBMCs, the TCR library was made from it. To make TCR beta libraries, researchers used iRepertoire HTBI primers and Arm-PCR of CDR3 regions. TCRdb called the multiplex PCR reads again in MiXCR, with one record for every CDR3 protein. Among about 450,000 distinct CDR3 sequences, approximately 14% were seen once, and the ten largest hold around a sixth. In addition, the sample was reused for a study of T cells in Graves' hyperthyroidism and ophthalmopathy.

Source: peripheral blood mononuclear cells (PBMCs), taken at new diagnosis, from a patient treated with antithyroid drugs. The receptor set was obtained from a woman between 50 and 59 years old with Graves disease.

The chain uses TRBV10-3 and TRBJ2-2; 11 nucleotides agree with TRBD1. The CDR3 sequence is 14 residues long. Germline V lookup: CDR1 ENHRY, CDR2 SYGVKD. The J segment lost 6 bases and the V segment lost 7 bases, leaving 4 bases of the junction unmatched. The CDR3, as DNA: TGTGCCATCAACCCGGGACAGGGGGCCGGGGAGCTGTTTTTT. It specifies CAINPGQGAGELFF.

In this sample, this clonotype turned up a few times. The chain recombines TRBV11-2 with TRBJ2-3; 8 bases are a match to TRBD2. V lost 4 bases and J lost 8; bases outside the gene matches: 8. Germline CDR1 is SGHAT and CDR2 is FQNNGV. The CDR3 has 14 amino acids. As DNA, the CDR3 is TGTGCCAGCAGCTCGGCGAGCGGGAGCGGTACGCAGTATTTT. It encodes CASSSASGSGTQYF. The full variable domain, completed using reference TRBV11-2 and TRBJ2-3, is EAGVAQSPRYKIIEKRQSVAFWCNPISGHATLYWYQQILGQGPKLLIQFQNNGVVDDSQLPKDRFSAERLKGVDSTLKIQPAKLEDSAVYLCASSSASGSGTQYFGPGTRLTVL.

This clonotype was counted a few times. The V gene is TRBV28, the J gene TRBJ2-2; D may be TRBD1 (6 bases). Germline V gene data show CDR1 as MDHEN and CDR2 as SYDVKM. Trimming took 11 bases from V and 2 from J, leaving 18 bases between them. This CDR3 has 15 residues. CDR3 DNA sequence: TGTGCCGCCGCCAGGGGCCCCGAAAACACCGGGGAGCTGTTTTTT. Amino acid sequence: CAAARGPENTGELFF.

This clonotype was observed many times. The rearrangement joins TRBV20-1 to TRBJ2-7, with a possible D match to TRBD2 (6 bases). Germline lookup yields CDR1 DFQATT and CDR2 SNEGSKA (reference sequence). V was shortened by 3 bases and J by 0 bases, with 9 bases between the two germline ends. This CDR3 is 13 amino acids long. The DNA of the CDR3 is TGCAGTGCTAGTGGAGGGGCCTCCTACGAGCAGTACTTC. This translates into CSASGGASYEQYF.

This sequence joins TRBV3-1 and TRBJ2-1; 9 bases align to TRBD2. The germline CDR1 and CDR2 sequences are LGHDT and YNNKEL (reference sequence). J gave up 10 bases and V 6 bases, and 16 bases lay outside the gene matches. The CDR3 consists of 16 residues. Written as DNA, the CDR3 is TGTGCCAGCAGACCCCGGGGGAGCGGGAGGTTCGCGGAGCAGTTCTTC. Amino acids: CASRPRGSGRFAEQFF.

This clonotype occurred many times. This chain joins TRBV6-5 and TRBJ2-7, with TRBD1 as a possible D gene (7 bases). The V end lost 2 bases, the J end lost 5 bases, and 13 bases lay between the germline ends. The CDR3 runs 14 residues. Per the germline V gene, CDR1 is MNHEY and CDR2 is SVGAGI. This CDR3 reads CASSYVQGEDEQYF. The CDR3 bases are TGTGCCAGCAGTTACGTCCAGGGGGAGGACGAGCAGTACTTC.

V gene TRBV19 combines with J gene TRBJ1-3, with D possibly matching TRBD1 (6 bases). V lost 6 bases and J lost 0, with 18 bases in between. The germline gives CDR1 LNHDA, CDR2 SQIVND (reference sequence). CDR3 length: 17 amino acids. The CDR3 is CASRRQAGIFSGNTIYF. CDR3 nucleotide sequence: TGTGCCAGTAGAAGACAGGCCGGAATATTCTCTGGAAACACCATATATTTT.

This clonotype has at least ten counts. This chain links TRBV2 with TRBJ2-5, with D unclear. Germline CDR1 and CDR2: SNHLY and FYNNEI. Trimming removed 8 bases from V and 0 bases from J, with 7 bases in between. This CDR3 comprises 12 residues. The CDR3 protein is CASARNQETQYF. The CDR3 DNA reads TGTGCCAGCGCAAGGAACCAAGAGACCCAGTACTTC.

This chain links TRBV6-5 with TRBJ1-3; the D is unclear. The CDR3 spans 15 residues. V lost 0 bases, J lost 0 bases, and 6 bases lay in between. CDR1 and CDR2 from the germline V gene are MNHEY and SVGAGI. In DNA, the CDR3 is TGTGCCAGCAGTTACTCGCTACTCTCTGGAAACACCATATATTTT. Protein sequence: CASSYSLLSGNTIYF.

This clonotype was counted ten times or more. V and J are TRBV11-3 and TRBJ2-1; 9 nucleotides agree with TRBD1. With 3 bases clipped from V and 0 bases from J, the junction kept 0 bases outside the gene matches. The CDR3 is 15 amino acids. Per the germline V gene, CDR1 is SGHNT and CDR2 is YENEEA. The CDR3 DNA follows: TGTGCCAGCAGCTTGGGACAGGGCTCCTACAATGAGCAGTTCTTC. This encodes CASSLGQGSYNEQFF.

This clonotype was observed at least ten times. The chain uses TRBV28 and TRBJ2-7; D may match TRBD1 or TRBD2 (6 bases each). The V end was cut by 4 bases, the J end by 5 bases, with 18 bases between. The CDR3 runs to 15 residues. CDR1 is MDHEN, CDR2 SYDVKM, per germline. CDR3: CASSSPEGHWNEQYF. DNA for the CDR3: TGTGCCAGCAGTTCCCCGGAGGGACATTGGAACGAGCAGTACTTC.

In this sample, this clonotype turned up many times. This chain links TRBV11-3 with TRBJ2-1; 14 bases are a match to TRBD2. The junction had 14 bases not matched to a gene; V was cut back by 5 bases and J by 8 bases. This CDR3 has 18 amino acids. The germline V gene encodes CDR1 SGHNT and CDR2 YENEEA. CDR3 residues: CASSPGQGTSGSTHEQFF. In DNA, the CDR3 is TGTGCCAGCAGCCCGGGACAGGGGACTAGCGGGAGTACCCATGAGCAGTTCTTC.

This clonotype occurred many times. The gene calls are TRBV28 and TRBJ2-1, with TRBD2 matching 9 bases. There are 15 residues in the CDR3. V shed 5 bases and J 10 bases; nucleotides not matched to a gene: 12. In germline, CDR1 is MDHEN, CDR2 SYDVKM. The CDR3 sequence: CASSPQVSGRWEQFF. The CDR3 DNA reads TGTGCCAGCAGTCCCCAGGTTAGCGGGAGATGGGAGCAGTTCTTC.

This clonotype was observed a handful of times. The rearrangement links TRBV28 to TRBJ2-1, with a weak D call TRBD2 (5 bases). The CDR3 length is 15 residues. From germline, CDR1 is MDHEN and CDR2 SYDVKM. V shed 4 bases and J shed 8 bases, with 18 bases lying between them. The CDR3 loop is CASSYARRGLDEQFF. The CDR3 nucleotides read TGTGCCAGCAGTTATGCCCGCCGGGGTTTGGATGAGCAGTTCTTC.

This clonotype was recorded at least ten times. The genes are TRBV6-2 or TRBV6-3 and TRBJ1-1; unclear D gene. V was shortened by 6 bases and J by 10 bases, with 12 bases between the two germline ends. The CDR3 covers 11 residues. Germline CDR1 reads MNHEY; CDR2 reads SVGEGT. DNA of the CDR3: TGTGCCAGCAGCAGGACGGGTCGAGCTTTCTTT. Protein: CASSRTGRAFF.

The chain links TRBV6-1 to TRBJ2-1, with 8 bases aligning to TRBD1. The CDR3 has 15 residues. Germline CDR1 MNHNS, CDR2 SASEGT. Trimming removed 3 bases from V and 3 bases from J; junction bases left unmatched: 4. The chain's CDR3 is CASSEGTGVYNEQFF. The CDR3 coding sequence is TGTGCCAGCAGTGAGGGGACAGGAGTCTACAATGAGCAGTTCTTC.

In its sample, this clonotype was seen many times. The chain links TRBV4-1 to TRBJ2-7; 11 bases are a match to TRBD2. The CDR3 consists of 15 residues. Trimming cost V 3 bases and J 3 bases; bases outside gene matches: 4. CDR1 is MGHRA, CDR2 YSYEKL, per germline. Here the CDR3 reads CASSQPLAGVYEQYF. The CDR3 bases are TGCGCCAGCAGCCAGCCACTAGCGGGAGTCTACGAGCAGTACTTC.

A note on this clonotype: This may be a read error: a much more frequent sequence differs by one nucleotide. CDR3: CASSPSFRDRVRSPLHF. The CDR3 DNA sequence: TGTGCCAGCAGCCCTAGTTTCCGGGACAGGGTTCGTTCACCCCTCCACTTT. The V gene is TRBV7-6, the J gene TRBJ1-6; 9 bases fit TRBD1. Germline V gives CDR1 SGHVS, CDR2 FNYEAQ. The CDR3 length is 17 residues. V shed 5 bases, J shed 9 bases, and the junction held 14 bases outside the gene matches.